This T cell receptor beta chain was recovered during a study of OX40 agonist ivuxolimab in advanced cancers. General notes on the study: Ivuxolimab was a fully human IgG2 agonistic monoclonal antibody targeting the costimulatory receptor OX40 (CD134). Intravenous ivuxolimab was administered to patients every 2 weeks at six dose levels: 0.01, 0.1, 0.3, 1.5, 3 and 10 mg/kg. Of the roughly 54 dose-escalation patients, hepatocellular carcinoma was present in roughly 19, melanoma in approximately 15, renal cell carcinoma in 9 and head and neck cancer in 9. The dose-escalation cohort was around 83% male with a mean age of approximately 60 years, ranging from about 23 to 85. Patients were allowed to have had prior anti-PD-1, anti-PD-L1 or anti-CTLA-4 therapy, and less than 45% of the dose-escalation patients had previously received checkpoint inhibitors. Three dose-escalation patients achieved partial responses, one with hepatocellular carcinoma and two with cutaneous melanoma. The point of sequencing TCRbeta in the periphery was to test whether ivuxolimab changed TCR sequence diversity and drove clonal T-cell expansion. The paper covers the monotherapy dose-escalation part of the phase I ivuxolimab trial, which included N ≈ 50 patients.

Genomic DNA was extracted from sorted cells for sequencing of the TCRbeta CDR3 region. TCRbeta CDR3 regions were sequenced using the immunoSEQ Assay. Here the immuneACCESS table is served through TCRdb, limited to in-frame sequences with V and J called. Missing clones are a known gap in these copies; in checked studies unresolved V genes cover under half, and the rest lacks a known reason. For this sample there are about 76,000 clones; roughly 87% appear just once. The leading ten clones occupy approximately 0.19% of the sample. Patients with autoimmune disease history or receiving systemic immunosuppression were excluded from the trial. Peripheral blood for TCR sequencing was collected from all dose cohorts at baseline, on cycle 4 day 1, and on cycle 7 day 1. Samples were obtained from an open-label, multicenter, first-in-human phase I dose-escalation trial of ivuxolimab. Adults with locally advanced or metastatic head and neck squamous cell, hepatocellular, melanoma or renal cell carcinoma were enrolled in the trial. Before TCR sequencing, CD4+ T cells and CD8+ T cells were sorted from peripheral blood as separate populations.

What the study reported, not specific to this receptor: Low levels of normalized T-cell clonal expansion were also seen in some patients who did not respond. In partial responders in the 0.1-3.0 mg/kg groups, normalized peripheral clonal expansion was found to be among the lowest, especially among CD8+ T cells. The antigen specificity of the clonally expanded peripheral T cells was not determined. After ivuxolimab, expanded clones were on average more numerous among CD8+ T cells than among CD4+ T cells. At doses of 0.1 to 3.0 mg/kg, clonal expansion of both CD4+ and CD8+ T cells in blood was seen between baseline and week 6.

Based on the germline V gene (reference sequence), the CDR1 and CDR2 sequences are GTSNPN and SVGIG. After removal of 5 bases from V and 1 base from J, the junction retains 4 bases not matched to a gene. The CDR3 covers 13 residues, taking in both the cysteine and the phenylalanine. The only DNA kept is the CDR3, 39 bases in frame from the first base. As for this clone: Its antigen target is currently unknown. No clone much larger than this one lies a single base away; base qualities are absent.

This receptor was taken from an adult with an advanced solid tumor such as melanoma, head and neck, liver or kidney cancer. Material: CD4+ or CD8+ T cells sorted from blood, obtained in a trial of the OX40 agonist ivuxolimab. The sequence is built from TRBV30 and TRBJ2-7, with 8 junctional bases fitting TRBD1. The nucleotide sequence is TGTGCCTGGGGGACAGGAAAATCCTACGAGCAGTACTTC. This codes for CAWGTGKSYEQYF.